This T cell receptor beta chain derives from a study of blood T cell repertoires in COVID-19. Study at large: Sites in the United States, Italy and Spain provided acute and convalescent COVID-19 samples.

The V and J ends lost 6 bases and 0 bases, in that order; junction bases with no gene match: 13. Germline assignment: CDR1 KGHDR and CDR2 SFDVKD. This CDR3 is built from 18 residues. It was during active infection that Seattle patients were enrolled and then longitudinally followed. Clones were sequenced by immunoSEQ multiplex PCR, and TCRdb holds only the in-frame ones, with some missing. The table lists about 180,000 clones, 83% of them singletons, with roughly 7.5% in the top ten. The sequencing input was peripheral blood. The genes are TRBV24-1 and TRBJ2-3, with 8 bases aligning to TRBD2. This receptor was obtained from a woman aged 70-85 years with COVID-19, enrolled during active disease. CDR3 in DNA: TGTGCCACCAGTTCTTCCTCCGGACTAGCTGCTAGCACAGATACGCAGTATTTT. This encodes CATSSSSGLAASTDTQYF.